The text below deals with one T cell receptor beta chain. Its antigen is unidentified. The data originate from a study of PD-1 blockade in classical Hodgkin lymphoma. Study background: Nivolumab dosing for patients was 3 mg/kg, administered intravenously every 2 weeks. Study results and caveats: What drove the repertoire differences, possibly disease activity or prior therapy, has not been defined.

Each patient's relapse followed autologous stem cell transplantation, and brentuximab vedotin exposure varied. When best responses were assessed, they were complete response, partial response or progressive disease. Data came from immunoSEQ multiplex PCR; TCRdb stores just in-frame clones and leaves some out. This table holds 120,000 to 150,000 clones, around 73% found once. CDR3 length equals 14 residues. The germline V gene encodes CDR1 SGHTA and CDR2 FQGTGA. Germline trimming cut 5 bases from V and 3 bases from J; bases unmatched to any gene: 3. The source is a human donor with classical Hodgkin lymphoma. Sample: peripheral blood mononuclear cells (PBMCs), taken before the second cycle of nivolumab. The rearrangement joins TRBV7-3 to TRBJ2-3, with TRBD1 identical over 9 bases. The CDR3 sequence is CASSIQGATDTQYF. The DNA of the CDR3 is TGTGCCAGCAGCATACAGGGGGCTACAGATACGCAGTATTTT.